This T cell receptor beta chain was captured in a study of Ad26.COV2.S vaccination and SARS-CoV-2 variants. Study-level findings and limits: The TCR breadth and depth analyses may have understated or missed part of the total T cell responses. Participants given vaccine showed non-spike TCR breadth similar to that of placebo recipients. It was reported that spike-specific CD8+ and CD4+ T cell responses were substantially broad after vaccination.

Turning to this clone: Its antigen is as yet unknown.

This table comes from immunoSEQ multiplex PCR, and its TCRdb copy is limited to in-frame clones, with some not included. The sample lists around 350,000 clones; just over 90% were seen once. This receptor was taken from a human donor who had recovered from COVID-19. Sequencing was performed on peripheral blood, taken after recovery from COVID-19.

The CDR3 DNA sequence: TGCGCCAGCAGCCACTCAAAGGGGACAGCCCAAGAGACCCAGTACTTC. Protein sequence: CASSHSKGTAQETQYF. The V gene is TRBV4-3, the J gene TRBJ2-5; TRBD1 matches 7 bases. Germline trimming cut 3 bases from V and 1 base from J; bases unmatched to any gene: 8. This CDR3 is 16 amino acids long. Germline loops: CDR1 LGHNA, CDR2 YSLEER.